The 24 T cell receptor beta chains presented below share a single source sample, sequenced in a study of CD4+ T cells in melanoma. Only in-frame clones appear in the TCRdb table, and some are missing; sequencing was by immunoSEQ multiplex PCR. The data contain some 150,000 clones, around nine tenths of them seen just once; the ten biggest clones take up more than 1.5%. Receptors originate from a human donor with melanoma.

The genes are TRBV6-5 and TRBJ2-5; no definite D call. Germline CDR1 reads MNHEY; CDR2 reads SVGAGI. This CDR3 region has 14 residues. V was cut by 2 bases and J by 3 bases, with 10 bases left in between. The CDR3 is CASSYLSGKETQYF. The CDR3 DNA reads TGTGCCAGCAGTTACCTCTCCGGAAAAGAGACCCAGTACTTC.

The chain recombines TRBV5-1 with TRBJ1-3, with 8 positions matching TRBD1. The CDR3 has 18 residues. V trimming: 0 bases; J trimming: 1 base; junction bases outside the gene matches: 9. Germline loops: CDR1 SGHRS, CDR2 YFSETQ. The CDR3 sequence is CASSLGDRTLRSGNTIYF. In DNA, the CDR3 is TGCGCCAGCAGCTTGGGGGACAGGACACTCCGGTCTGGAAACACCATATATTTT.

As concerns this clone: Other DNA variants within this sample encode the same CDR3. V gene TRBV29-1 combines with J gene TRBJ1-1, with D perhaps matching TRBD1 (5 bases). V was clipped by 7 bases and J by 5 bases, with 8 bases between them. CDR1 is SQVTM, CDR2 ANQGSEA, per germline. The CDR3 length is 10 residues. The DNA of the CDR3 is TGCAGCGCCAGGGATACTGAAGCTTTCTTT. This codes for CSARDTEAFF.

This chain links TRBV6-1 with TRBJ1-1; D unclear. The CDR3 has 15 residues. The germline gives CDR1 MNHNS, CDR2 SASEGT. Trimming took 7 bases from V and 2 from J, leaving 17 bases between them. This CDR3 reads CASTRISGSNTEAFF. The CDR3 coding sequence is TGTGCCAGCACGCGAATAAGTGGCAGTAACACTGAAGCTTTCTTT.

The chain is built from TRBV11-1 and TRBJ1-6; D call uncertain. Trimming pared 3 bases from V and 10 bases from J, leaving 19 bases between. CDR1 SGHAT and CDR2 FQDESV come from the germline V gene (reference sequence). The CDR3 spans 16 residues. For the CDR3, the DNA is TGTGCCAGCAGCTTTAACTCTTGGGTGGAAAACTCACCCCTCCACTTT. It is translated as CASSFNSWVENSPLHF.

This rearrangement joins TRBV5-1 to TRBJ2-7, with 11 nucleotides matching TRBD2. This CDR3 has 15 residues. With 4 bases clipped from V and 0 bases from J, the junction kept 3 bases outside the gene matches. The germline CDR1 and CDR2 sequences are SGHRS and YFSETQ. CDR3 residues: CASSPSGGSSYEQYF. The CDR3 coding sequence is TGCGCCAGCAGCCCTAGCGGGGGGAGCTCCTACGAGCAGTACTTC.

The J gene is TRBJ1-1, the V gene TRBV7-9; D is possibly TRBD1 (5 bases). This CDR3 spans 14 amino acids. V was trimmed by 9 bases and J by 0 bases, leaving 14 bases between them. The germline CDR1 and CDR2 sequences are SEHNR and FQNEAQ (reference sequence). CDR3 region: CASDLKGMNTEAFF. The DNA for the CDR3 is TGTGCCAGTGACTTGAAGGGGATGAACACTGAAGCTTTCTTT. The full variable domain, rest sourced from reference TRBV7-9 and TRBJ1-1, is DTGVSQNPRHKITKRGQNVTFRCDPISEHNRLYWYRQTLGQGPEFLTYFQNEAQLEKSRLLSDRFSAERPKGSFSTLEIQRTEQGDSAMYLCASDLKGMNTEAFFGQGTRLTVV.

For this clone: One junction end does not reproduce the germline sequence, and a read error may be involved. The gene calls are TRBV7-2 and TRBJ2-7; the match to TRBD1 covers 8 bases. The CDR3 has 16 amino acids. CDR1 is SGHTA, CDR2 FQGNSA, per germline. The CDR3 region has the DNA TGTGCCAGCAGCTTAGGGGACAGGTGGGCCTCCTCCGAGCAGTACTTC. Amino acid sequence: CASSLGDRWASSEQYF.

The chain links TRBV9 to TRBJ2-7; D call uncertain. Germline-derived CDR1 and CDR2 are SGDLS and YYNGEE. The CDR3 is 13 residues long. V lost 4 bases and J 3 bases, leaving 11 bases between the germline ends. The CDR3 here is CASSPSADYEQYF. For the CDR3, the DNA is TGTGCCAGCAGCCCCTCCGCCGACTACGAGCAGTACTTC.

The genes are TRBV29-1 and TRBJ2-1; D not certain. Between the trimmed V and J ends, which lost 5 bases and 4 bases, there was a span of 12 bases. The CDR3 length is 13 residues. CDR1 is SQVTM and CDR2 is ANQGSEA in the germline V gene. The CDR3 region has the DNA TGCAGCGTTCTCGGCTCCCTGTACAATGAGCAGTTCTTC. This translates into CSVLGSLYNEQFF.

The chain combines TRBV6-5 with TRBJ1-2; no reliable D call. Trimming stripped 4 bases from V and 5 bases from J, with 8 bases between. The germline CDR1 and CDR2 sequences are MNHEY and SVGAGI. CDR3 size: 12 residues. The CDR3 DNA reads TGTGCCAGCAGTTCGCCAGGATATGGCTACACCTTC. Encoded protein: CASSSPGYGYTF.

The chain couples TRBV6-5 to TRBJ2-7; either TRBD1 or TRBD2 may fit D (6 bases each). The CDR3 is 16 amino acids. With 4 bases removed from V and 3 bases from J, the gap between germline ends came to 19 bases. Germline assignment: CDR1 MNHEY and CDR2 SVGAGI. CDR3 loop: CASSSESQGGGYEQYF. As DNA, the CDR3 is TGTGCCAGCAGTTCCGAGTCACAGGGAGGCGGCTACGAGCAGTACTTC.

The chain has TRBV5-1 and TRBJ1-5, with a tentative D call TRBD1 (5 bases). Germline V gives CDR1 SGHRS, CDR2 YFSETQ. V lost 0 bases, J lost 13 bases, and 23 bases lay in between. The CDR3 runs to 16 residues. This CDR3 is CASSLAAGTPAAAQHF. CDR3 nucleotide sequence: TGCGCCAGCAGCTTGGCCGCCGGGACTCCCGCGGCAGCGCAGCATTTT.

This CDR3 reads CASSEIFTGELFF. CDR3 nucleotide sequence: TGTGCCAGCAGTGAGATCTTCACCGGGGAGCTGTTTTTT. The chain has TRBV2 and TRBJ2-2; D unclear. Deletions cut 3 bases from V and 4 bases from J, with 6 bases between. The CDR3 loop spans 13 amino acids. Germline V lookup: CDR1 SNHLY, CDR2 FYNNEI.

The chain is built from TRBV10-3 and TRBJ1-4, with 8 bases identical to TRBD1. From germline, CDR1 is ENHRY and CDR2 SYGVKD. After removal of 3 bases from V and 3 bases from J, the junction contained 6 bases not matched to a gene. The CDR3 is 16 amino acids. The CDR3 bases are TGTGCCATCAGTGACCCCGACAGGGGATCTAATGAAAAACTGTTTTTT. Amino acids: CAISDPDRGSNEKLFF.

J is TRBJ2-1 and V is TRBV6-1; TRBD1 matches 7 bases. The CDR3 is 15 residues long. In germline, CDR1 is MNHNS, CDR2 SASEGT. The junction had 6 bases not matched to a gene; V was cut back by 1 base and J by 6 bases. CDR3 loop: CASSEGTGLGNEQFF. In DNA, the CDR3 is TGTGCCAGCAGTGAAGGGACAGGACTTGGCAATGAGCAGTTCTTC.

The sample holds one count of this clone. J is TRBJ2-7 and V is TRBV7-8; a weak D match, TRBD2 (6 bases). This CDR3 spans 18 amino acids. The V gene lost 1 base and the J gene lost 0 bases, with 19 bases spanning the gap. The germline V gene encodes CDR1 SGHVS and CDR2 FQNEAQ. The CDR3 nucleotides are TGTGCCAGCAGCTTAGGCGGGACCTCCGACCTTAGCTCCTACGAGCAGTACTTC. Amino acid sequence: CASSLGGTSDLSSYEQYF.

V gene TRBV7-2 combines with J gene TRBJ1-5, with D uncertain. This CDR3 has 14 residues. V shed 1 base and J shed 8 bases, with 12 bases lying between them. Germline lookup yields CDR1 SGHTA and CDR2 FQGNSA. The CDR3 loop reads CASSLVPAAKPQHF. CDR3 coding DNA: TGTGCCAGCAGCTTAGTCCCCGCGGCGAAGCCCCAGCATTTT.

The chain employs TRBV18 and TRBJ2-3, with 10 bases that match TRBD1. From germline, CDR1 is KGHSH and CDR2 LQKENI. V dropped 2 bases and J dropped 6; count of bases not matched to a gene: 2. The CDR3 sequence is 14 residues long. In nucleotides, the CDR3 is TGTGCCAGCTCACCAGCGACAGGGGGCGATACGCAGTATTTT. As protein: CASSPATGGDTQYF.

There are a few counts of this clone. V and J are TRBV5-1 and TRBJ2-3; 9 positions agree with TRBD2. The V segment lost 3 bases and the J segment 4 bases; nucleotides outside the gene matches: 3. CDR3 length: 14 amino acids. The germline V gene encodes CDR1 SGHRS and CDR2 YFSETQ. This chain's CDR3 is CASSSGTSSDTQYF. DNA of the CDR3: TGCGCCAGCAGCTCTGGGACTAGCTCAGATACGCAGTATTTT.

The CDR3 DNA follows: TGTGCCAGCTCACCACGGGGTAATTCACCCCTCCACTTT. Protein product: CASSPRGNSPLHF. The V and J genes are TRBV18 and TRBJ1-6; no firm D call. CDR1 is KGHSH, CDR2 LQKENI, per germline. Trimming shortened V by 1 base and J by 6 bases, and 4 bases separated the two germline ends. This CDR3 contains 13 residues.

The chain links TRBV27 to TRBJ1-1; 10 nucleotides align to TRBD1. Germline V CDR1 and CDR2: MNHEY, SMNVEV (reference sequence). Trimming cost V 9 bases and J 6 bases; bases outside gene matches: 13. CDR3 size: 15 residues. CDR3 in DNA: TGTGCCAGTATCGACCGGGACAGGGGATTCTCTGAAGCTTTCTTT. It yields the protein CASIDRDRGFSEAFF.

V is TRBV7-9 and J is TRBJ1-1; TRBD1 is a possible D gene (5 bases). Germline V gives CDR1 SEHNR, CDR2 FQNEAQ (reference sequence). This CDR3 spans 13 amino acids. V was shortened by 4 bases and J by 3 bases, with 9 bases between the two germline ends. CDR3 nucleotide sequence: TGTGCCAGCAGCTCCACAGGATACACTGAAGCTTTCTTT. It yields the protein CASSSTGYTEAFF.

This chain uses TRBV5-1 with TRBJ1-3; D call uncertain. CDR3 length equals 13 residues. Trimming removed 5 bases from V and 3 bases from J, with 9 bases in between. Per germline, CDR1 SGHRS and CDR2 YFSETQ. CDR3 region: CASRVDVGNTIYF. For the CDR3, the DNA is TGCGCCAGCAGGGTAGATGTTGGAAACACCATATATTTT.